This T cell receptor beta chain was found in a study of patients and donors after allogeneic stem cell transplantation. TCRdb re-called the RT-PCR reads through MiXCR, storing one row per CDR3 protein. The table shows 84,000 or so distinct CDR3 sequences, with roughly 50% occurring only once. V lost 7 bases and J 7 bases, leaving 19 bases between the germline ends. The length of the CDR3 is 14 residues. This chain joins TRBV12-3 or TRBV12-4 and TRBJ1-2; possibly TRBD1 for D (5 bases). The TCR originated in a human donor who was either an allogeneic HSCT recipient or a stem cell or donor lymphocyte infusion donor (not recorded which). It is not recorded whose cells these are; they may come from a transplant donor. The sequencing sample was made of blood, either unsorted or a sorted T cell fraction (not recorded which). The CDR3 here is CASTLVQGKSGYTF. DNA of the CDR3: TGTGCCAGCACCCTCGTGCAGGGCAAATCTGGCTACACCTTC.